This passage covers 13 T cell receptor beta chains from one sample sequenced in a study of blood T cell repertoires in COVID-19. The protocol was immunoSEQ multiplex PCR, while the TCRdb copy is restricted to in-frame clones and leaves out a portion. The table has hundreds of thousands of clones, around 90% seen once. The sample was peripheral blood. Receptors originate from a woman aged 18-29 years who had recovered from COVID-19.

The V call is TRBV15, the J call TRBJ1-5, with D possibly matching TRBD1 (6 bases). CDR1 and CDR2 (germline): LNHNV, YYDKDF (reference sequence). The CDR3 contains 17 residues. The V end was cut by 3 bases, the J end by 1 base, with 16 bases between. For the CDR3, the DNA is TGTGCCACCAGCAGGGGACACCCCGGGGAGAGCAATCAGCCCCAGCATTTT. Translating it yields CATSRGHPGESNQPQHF.

A few counts support this clone. The chain uses TRBV7-9 and TRBJ2-5; 16 nucleotides line up with TRBD2. The CDR3 loop spans 19 amino acids. CDR1 is SEHNR and CDR2 is FQNEAQ in the germline V gene (reference sequence). J lost 4 bases, V lost 6 bases, and 14 bases had no gene match. The CDR3, as DNA: TGTGCCAGCAGTTATACCGGGACTAGCGGGAGGGCCCCTCCAGAGACCCAGTACTTC. This encodes CASSYTGTSGRAPPETQYF.

The chain links TRBV19 to TRBJ2-1; weak D call: TRBD2 (6 bases). Per the germline V gene, CDR1 is LNHDA and CDR2 is SQIVND (reference sequence). Trimming cost V 5 bases and J 7 bases, with 18 bases left between them. The CDR3 is made up of 15 amino acids. CDR3 loop: CASSVTGTRGNEQFF. Here the CDR3 DNA reads TGTGCCAGTAGTGTCACCGGGACTCGAGGGAATGAGCAGTTCTTC. Full variable domain (missing parts from reference TRBV19 and TRBJ2-1): DGGITQSPKYLFRKEGQNVTLSCEQNLNHDAMYWYRQDPGQGLRLIYYSQIVNDFQKGDIAEGYSVSREKKESFPLTVTSAQKNPTAFYLCASSVTGTRGNEQFFGPGTRLTVL.

V usage is TRBV18 and J usage is TRBJ1-6, with 7 positions matching TRBD1. This CDR3 region has 16 residues. The V gene end was trimmed by 3 bases and the J gene end by 3 bases; junction bases not matched to a gene: 5. From germline, CDR1 is KGHSH and CDR2 LQKENI. CDR3 DNA sequence: TGTGCCAGCTCACCGACAGGGAGCATCTATAATTCACCCCTCCACTTT. Amino acid sequence: CASSPTGSIYNSPLHF.

The J gene is TRBJ2-7, the V gene TRBV7-2; 10 bases are a match to TRBD2. The J segment lost 0 bases and the V segment lost 0 bases, leaving 14 bases of the junction unmatched. The CDR3 spans 20 residues. Germline loops: CDR1 SGHTA, CDR2 FQGNSA. Here the CDR3 DNA reads TGTGCCAGCAGCTTAGCCCCTAGCGGGAGTGGGGTATTAAGCTCCTACGAGCAGTACGTC. This translates into CASSLAPSGSGVLSSYEQYV.

This clone showed up just a few times. This chain connects TRBV28 to TRBJ1-2; D might be TRBD1 (5 bases). This CDR3 contains 13 residues. With 5 bases removed from V and 7 bases from J, the gap between germline ends came to 14 bases. Germline V lookup: CDR1 MDHEN, CDR2 SYDVKM. The CDR3 sequence: CASSPRQWGGYTF. CDR3 nucleotide sequence: TGTGCCAGCAGTCCCCGACAGTGGGGTGGCTACACCTTC.

The chain is built from TRBV6-1 and TRBJ1-6; D might be TRBD1 (5 bases). V shed 1 base and J shed 9 bases, with 13 bases lying between them. Germline CDR1 is MNHNS and CDR2 is SASEGT. This CDR3 spans 15 amino acids. The CDR3 nucleotides read TGTGCCAGCAGTGAAGGGGACTGGGAGATTTCACCCCTCCACTTT. It specifies CASSEGDWEISPLHF.

V usage is TRBV5-4 and J usage is TRBJ2-3; 14 positions agree with TRBD2. V lost 0 bases, J lost 3 bases, and 3 bases stayed unmatched. The V gene's germline CDR1 is SGHNT and CDR2 YYREEE (reference sequence). The CDR3 is 17 amino acids. CDR3 sequence: CASSLDGTSGRTDTQYF. The CDR3, as DNA: TGTGCCAGCAGCTTGGACGGGACTAGCGGGAGAACAGATACGCAGTATTTT.

V gene TRBV7-9 combines with J gene TRBJ1-3; TRBD1 matches at 7 bases. V lost 5 bases, J lost 0 bases, and 7 bases stayed unmatched. The CDR3 runs 16 residues. Per germline, CDR1 SEHNR and CDR2 FQNEAQ (reference sequence). The CDR3 bases are TGTGCCAGCAGCCAACCCGGACAGGTCTCTGGAAACACCATATATTTT. Translation gives CASSQPGQVSGNTIYF.

This clone has just one count. The chain is built from TRBV7-2 and TRBJ2-6, with D tentatively TRBD2 (7 bases). V was cut by 2 bases and J by 0 bases, with 14 bases left in between. The CDR3 is 18 residues long. The germline V gene has CDR1 SGHTA and CDR2 FQGNSA. The CDR3 DNA reads TGTGCCAGCAGCTTAACGGGGGGCGAAAGCTCTGGGGCCAACGTCCTGACTTTC. Protein sequence: CASSLTGGESSGANVLTF.

The chain joins TRBV10-2 to TRBJ2-1, with 9 bases fitting TRBD2. This CDR3 has 14 residues. The V and J ends lost 6 bases and 7 bases, in that order; junction bases with no gene match: 7. The V gene's germline CDR1 is WSHSY and CDR2 SAAADI. Here the CDR3 DNA reads TGCGCCAGCAGACCCGCGGGAGGGAATAATGAGCAGTTCTTC. Its protein product is CASRPAGGNNEQFF.

The V gene is TRBV15, the J gene TRBJ2-1, with D perhaps matching TRBD2 (6 bases). V was trimmed by 0 bases and J by 7 bases, leaving 19 bases between them. The CDR3 runs 17 residues. From germline, CDR1 is LNHNV and CDR2 YYDKDF (reference sequence). In DNA, the CDR3 is TGTGCCACCAGCAGAGATCGGGTCGGACTAAGGGGAAATGAGCAGTTCTTC. This encodes CATSRDRVGLRGNEQFF.

This clone was picked up one time. J is TRBJ2-3 and V is TRBV27, with 10 bases lining up with TRBD2. The CDR3 is 14 amino acids. Germline V lookup: CDR1 MNHEY, CDR2 SMNVEV (reference sequence). V was pared by 6 bases and J by 0 bases, with 0 bases of the junction left unmatched. The CDR3 loop reads CASRLAGSTDTQYF. Here the CDR3 DNA reads TGTGCCAGCAGACTAGCGGGGAGCACAGATACGCAGTATTTT.